This T cell receptor (beta chain) was sequenced during a study of STAT5B mutations in CD4+ large granular lymphocyte leukemia. At the level of the study: Among healthy donors, a particular HLA allele went with more CDR3 'QG' motifs. General study findings and limits: Without putative leukemic clones, patient CD4-sorted repertoires remained more clonal than healthy CD4+ repertoires. Compared with healthy controls (2/35), patient top clones favored TRBV06 (8/27).

After removal of 7 bases from V and 4 bases from J, the junction contained 9 bases not matched to a gene. This CDR3 is built from 14 residues. The germline V gene encodes CDR1 MDHEN and CDR2 SYDVKM. As processed by the authors: The detection floor for productive clonotype frequency was 2.59 x 10-5. Produced via immunoSEQ multiplex PCR; TCRdb's table is partial and in-frame only. V, J and clone size reflect that table, while D and trimming were determined from the DNA. Of about 40,000 clones in the sample, roughly 80% are singletons; the top ten hold just under 0.35%. Remarks on this clone: What it binds is unknown.

The clonotype originates from a human donor in good health. The specimen sequenced was CD4+ T cells from blood buffy coats. The chain uses TRBV28 and TRBJ2-7; TRBD1 matches 8 bases. This chain's CDR3 is CASKTGASGYEQYF. CDR3 in DNA: TGTGCCAGCAAGACAGGGGCAAGTGGTTACGAGCAGTACTTC.